This TCR beta chain is drawn from a study of shared clonotypes between healthy human individuals. Study findings and constraints: Larger estimated richness was generally recorded for naive subsets relative to memory subsets. A few donors had 5% to 6% of their naive CD4 clonotypes in common.

Regarding this clone: The antigen is not known.

Trimming pared 2 bases from V and 0 bases from J, leaving 11 bases between. The CDR3 is 16 residues long. Germline assignment: CDR1 SSHAT and CDR2 FNYEAQ (reference sequence). Original processing methods: Without quality scores, immunoSEQ junctional reads could not be filtered like full-length reads. Data came from immunoSEQ multiplex PCR; TCRdb stores just in-frame clones and leaves some out. V and J calls and clone size come straight from that table; D and trimming were deduced from the DNA. This repertoire shows about 1.5 million clones, over 95% found once; its top ten account for over 1%. The chain links TRBV7-7 to TRBJ2-1, with D possibly matching TRBD2 (6 bases). Input material: naive CD4+ T cells sorted from blood. As for subset: CD45RA+ positively selected. This TCR came from a young man in good health. The CDR3 nucleotides are TGTGCCAGCAGCTTATTAACCGGGAGCTCCTACAATGAGCAGTTCTTC. It codes for CASSLLTGSSYNEQFF.